Detailed here is one T cell receptor beta chain. The clone's antigen remains unknown. Per-nucleotide qualities are absent, and no much larger clonotype sits a single base away. The sample is drawn from a study of siplizumab effects on memory and regulatory T cells (dated by TCRdb to between 2019 and 2020). The study in broad terms: The study examined how the anti-CD2 antibody siplizumab affects alloreactive T-cell subsets in allogeneic mixed lymphocyte reactions built from human PBMCs.

The CDR3 numbers 17 residues from cysteine through phenylalanine. Only the CDR3 DNA is retained, 51 bases long and in frame from the first base. Between the V and J ends, shortened by 5 bases and 0 bases respectively, the junction contains 19 bases. Per the germline V gene, SGHTA is the CDR1 and FQGNSA is the CDR2. The library came from the immunoSEQ multiplex PCR assay. The deep sequencing platform assayed about 10^5 TCR templates per sample. Genomic DNA extracted from sorted T cells was used for TCRbeta CDR3 sequencing. In the paper's pipeline: The R programming language was used for clonal analysis of the TCRbeta CDR3 data. Comparing unstimulated samples against CFSE-low samples taken after the reaction was how alloreactive CD4+ and CD8+ clones were defined. Regulatory or non-regulatory origin was assigned to alloreactive CD4+ clones by matching of sequences to sorted unstimulated Treg and non-Treg repertoires. This is the immuneACCESS table as TCRdb keeps it, with only in-frame sequences that have V and J called. A part of the clones is gone; compared with another copy, unresolved V genes explain less than half, and the rest is unexplained. From that table come the V and J calls and clone size; the DNA was used to work out D and trimming. Here the sample has more than 90,000 clones; over 90% occur a single time. The ten top clones hold around 12% of the sample.

Sorted unstimulated T cells, along with proliferating T cells recovered from mixed lymphocyte reactions, underwent TCRbeta CDR3 sequencing. Fresh whole blood from fewer than 12 HLA-typed healthy donors was used to isolate PBMCs. To map where alloreactive clones came from, unstimulated CD4+ non-regulatory T cells were FACS-sorted. Broad study findings and their caveats: Because sequences below about 10^-5 frequency were poorly captured, only a minor fraction of alloreactive clones could be mapped to unstimulated subsets. Greater diversity appeared to be present in unstimulated naive T cells than in memory T cells, and a substantial contribution to the alloresponse seemed to be made by naive cells. No functional confirmation was obtained for the suppressive function of proliferating Tregs from siplizumab cultures. Among mappable alloreactive CD4+ clones, the Treg-derived fraction averaged approximately 69% with siplizumab versus roughly 25% in control reactions. The cumulative frequency of alloreactive sequences that could be traced back to unstimulated CD4+ memory T cells was significantly reduced by siplizumab. A naive or memory phenotype could not be assigned to roughly 75-97% of proliferating CD4+ or CD8+ clones.

The source is a human donor in good health. Sequencing was performed on non-Treg CD4+ T cells sorted from blood. Per the publication, the cell subset or site label means: FACS-sorted unstimulated CD4+ non-regulatory T cells. The chain was built from TRBV7-2 and TRBJ1-1; matching of 6 bases hints at TRBD1 as the D gene. This receptor has the CDR3 CASSQRGGAGMNTEAFF. In nucleotides, the sequence is TGTGCCAGCAGCCAGAGGGGGGGCGCGGGAATGAACACTGAAGCTTTCTTT. With all but the CDR3 taken from the reference TRBV7-2 and TRBJ1-1 genes, the full variable domain is: GAGVSQSPSNKVTEKGKDVELRCDPISGHTALYWYRQSLGQGLEFLIYFQGNSAPDKSGLPSDRFSAERTGGSVSTLTIQRTQQEDSAVYLCASSQRGGAGMNTEAFFGQGTRLTVV.